The following is a T cell receptor beta chain sequence with its context. The data are from a study of blood T cell repertoires in COVID-19. At the level of the study: Samples representing acute and convalescent COVID-19 were sourced from the United States, Italy and Spain.

Some clones are missing from TCRdb's copy, which holds only in-frame ones; the method was immunoSEQ multiplex PCR. Of a few hundred thousand clones detected, over 75% appear once; the ten largest clones hold roughly 0.8%. Germline V lookup: CDR1 MGHDK, CDR2 SYGVNS. The germline V and J ends were trimmed by 4 bases and 0 bases, with 9 bases remaining between them. This CDR3 is 14 amino acids long. The gene calls are TRBV25-1 and TRBJ1-1; D gene uncertain. Source material: peripheral blood. The clonotype originates from a woman aged 25-40 years with acute or convalescent COVID-19. CDR3 amino acids: CASSGGQLNTEAFF. As DNA, the CDR3 is TGTGCCAGCAGTGGCGGGCAGCTGAACACTGAAGCTTTCTTT.